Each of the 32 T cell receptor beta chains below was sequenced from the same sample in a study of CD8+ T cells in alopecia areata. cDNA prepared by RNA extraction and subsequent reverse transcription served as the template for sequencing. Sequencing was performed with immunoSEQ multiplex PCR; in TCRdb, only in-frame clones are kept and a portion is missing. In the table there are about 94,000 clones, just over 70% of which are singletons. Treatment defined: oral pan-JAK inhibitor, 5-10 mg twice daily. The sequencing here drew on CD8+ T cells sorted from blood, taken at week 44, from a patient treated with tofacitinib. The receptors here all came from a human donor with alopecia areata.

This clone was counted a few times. This CDR3 is CASSQFGGNEAFF. Here the CDR3 DNA reads TGCGCCAGCAGCCAATTTGGAGGAAACGAGGCTTTCTTT. The gene calls are TRBV4-3 and TRBJ1-1, with D hard to call. This CDR3 spans 13 amino acids. Germline assignment: CDR1 LGHNA and CDR2 YSLEER. V shed 2 bases and J shed 11 bases, with 15 bases lying between them.

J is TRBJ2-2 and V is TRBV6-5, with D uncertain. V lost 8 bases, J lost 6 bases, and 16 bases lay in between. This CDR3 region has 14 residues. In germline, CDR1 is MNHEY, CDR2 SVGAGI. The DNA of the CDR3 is TGTGCCAGCGGGATAGGCGTATCCCCCGGGGAGCTGTTTTTT. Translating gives CASGIGVSPGELFF.

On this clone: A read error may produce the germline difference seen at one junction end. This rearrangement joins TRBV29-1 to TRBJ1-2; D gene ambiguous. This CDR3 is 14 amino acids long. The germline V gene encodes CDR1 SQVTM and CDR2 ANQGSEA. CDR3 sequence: CSVEDQQLTYGYTF. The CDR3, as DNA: TGCAGCGTAGAAGATCAACAGCTCACATATGGCTACACCTTC.

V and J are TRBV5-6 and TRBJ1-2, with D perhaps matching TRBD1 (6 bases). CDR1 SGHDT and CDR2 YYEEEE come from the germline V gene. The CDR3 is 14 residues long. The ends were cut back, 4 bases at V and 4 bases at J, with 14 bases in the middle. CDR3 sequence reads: CASSVGGAGYGYTF. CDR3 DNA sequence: TGTGCCAGCAGCGTGGGGGGCGCAGGCTATGGCTACACCTTC.

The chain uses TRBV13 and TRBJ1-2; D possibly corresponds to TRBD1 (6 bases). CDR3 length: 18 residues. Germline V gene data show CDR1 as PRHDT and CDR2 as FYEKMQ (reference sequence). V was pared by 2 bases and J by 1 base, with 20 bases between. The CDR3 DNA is TGTGCCAGCAGCTTAACGACAATCAGACAGGAAAATAACTATGGCTACACCTTC. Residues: CASSLTTIRQENNYGYTF.

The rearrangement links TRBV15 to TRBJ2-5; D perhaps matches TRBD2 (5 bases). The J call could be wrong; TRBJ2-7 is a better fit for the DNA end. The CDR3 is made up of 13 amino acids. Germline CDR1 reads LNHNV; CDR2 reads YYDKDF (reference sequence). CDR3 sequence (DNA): TGTGCCACCAGCAGTCTCTGGGAGAGCGAGCAGTACTTC. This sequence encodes CATSSLWESEQYF.

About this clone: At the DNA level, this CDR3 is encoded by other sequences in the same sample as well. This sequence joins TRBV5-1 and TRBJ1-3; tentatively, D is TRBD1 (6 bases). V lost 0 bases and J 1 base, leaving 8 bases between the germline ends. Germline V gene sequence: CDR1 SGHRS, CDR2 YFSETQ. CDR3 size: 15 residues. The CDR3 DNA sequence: TGCGCCAGCAGCTTGGATAGGGGGTCTGGAAACACCATATATTTT. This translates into CASSLDRGSGNTIYF.

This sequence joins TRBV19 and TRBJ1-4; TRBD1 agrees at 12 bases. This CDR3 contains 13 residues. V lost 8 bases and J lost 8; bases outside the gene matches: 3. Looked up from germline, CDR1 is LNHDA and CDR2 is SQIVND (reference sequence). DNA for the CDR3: TGTGCCAGTCACGGGACAGGGGGCGAAAAACTGTTTTTT. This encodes CASHGTGGEKLFF.

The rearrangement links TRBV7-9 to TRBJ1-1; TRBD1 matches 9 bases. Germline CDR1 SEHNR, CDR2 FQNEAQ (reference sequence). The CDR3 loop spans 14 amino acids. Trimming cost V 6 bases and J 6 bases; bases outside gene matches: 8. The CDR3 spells CASRAAGTGSEAFF. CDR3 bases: TGTGCCAGCAGAGCCGCCGGGACAGGGTCTGAAGCTTTCTTT.

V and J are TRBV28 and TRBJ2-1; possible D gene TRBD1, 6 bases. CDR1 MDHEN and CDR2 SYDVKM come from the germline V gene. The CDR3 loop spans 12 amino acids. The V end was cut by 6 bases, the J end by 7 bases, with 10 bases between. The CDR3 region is CASRPGVNEQFF. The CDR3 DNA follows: TGTGCCAGCAGACCAGGGGTTAATGAGCAGTTCTTC.

The CDR3 coding sequence is TGTGCCAGTACCACGGGGGACCCAATGAACACTGAAGCTTTCTTT. Its translation is CASTTGDPMNTEAFF. V usage is TRBV19 and J usage is TRBJ1-1, with a tentative D call TRBD1 (5 bases). V lost 7 bases, J lost 0 bases, and 15 bases lay in between. Looked up from germline, CDR1 is LNHDA and CDR2 is SQIVND (reference sequence). The CDR3 consists of 15 residues.

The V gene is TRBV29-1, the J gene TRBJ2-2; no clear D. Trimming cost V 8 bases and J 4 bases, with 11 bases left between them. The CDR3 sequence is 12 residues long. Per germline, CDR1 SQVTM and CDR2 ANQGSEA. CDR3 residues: CSLRIGTGELFF. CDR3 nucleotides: TGCAGCTTGAGGATAGGCACCGGGGAGCTGTTTTTT.

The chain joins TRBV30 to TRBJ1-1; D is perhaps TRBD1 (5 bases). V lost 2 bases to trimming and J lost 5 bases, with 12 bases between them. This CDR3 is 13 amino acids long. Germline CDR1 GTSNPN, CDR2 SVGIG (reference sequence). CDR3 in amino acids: CAWSPGMFTEAFF. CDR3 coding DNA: TGTGCCTGGAGTCCAGGGATGTTTACTGAAGCTTTCTTT.

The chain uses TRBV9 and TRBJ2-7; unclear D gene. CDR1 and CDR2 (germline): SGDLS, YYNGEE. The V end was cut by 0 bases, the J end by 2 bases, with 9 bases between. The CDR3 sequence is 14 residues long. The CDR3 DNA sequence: TGTGCCAGCAGCGTAGGGAGTGAGCCCTACGAGCAGTACTTC. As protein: CASSVGSEPYEQYF.

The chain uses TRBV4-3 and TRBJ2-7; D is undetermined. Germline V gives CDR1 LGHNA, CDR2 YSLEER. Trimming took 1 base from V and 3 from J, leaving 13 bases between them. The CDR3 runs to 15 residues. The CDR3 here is CASSQGTGYGYEQYF. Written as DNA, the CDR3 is TGCGCCAGCAGCCAAGGAACTGGCTACGGCTACGAGCAGTACTTC.

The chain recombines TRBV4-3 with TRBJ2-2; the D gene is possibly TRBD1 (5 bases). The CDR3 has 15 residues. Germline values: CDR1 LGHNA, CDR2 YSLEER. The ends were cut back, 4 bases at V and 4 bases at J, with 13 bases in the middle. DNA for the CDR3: TGCGCCAGCAGCCCAGACATAACAGGCACCGGGGAGCTGTTTTTT. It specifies CASSPDITGTGELFF.

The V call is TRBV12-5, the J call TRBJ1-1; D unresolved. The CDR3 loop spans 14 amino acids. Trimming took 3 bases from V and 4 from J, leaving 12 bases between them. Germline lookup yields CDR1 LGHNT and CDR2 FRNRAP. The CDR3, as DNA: TGTGCTAGTGGTTTTTTGGGCCGGTCCACTGAAGCTTTCTTT. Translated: CASGFLGRSTEAFF.

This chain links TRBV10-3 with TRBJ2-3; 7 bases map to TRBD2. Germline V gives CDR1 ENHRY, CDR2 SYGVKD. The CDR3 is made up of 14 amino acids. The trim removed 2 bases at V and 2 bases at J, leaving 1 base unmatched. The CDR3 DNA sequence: TGTGCCATCAGTGAGCGGGGGGACACAGATACGCAGTATTTT. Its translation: CAISERGDTDTQYF.

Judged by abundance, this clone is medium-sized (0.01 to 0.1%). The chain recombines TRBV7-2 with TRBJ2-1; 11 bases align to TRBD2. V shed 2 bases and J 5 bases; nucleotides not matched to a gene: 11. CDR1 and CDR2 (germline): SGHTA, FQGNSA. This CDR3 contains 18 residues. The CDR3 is CASSLWVAGGRRHNEQFF. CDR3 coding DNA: TGTGCCAGCAGCTTATGGGTAGCGGGGGGGAGACGCCACAATGAGCAGTTCTTC.

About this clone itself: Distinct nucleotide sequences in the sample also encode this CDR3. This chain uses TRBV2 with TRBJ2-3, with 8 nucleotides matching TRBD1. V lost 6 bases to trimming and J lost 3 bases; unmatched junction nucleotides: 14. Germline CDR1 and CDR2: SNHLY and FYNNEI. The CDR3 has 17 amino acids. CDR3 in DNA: TGTGCCAGCAGGCTGGAAACGACAGGGGCAGAGACAGATACGCAGTATTTT. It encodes CASRLETTGAETDTQYF. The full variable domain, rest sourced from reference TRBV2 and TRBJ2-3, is EPEVTQTPSHQVTQMGQEVILRCVPISNHLYFYWYRQILGQKVEFLVSFYNNEISEKSEIFDDQFSVERPDGSNFTLKIRSTKLEDSAMYFCASRLETTGAETDTQYFGPGTRLTVL.

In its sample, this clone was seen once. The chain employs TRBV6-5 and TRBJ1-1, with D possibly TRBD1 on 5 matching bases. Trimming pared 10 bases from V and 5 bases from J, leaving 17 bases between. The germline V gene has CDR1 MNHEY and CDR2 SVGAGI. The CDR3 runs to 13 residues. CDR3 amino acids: CATKPTGGTEAFF. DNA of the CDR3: TGTGCCACCAAACCAACGGGGGGAACTGAAGCTTTCTTT.

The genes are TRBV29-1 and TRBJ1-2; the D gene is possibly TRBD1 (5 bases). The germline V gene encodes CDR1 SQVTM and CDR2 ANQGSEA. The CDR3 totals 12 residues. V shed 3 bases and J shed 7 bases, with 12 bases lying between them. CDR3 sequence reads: CSVDLQGSGYTF. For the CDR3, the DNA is TGCAGCGTTGATTTGCAGGGAAGTGGCTACACCTTC. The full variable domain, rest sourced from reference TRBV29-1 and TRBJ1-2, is SAVISQKPSRDICQRGTSLTIQCQVDSQVTMMFWYRQQPGQSLTLIATANQGSEATYESGFVIDKFPISRPNLTFSTLTVSNMSPEDSSIYLCSVDLQGSGYTFGSGTRLTVV.

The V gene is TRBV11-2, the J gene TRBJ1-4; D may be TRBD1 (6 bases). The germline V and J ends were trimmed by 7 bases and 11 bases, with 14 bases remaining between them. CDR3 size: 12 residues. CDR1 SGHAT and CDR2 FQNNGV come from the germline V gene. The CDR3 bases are TGTGCCAGCACCCAGACAGGCGGGAAACTGTTTTTT. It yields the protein CASTQTGGKLFF.

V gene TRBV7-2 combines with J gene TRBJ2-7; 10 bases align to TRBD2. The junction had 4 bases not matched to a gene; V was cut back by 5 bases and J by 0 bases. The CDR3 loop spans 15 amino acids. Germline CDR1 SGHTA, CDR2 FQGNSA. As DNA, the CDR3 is TGTGCCAGCAGCGTGGGACTAGCGATCTCCTACGAGCAGTACTTC. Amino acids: CASSVGLAISYEQYF.

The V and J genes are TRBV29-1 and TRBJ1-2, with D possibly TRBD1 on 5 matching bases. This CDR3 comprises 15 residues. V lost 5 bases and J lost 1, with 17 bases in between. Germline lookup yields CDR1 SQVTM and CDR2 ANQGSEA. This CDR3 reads CSVPRWGESNYGYTF. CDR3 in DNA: TGCAGCGTTCCTCGCTGGGGCGAGAGTAACTATGGCTACACCTTC.

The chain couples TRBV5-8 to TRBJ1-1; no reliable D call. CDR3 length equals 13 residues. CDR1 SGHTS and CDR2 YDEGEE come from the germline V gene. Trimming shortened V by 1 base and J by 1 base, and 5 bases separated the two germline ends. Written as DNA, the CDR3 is TGTGCCAGCAGCTTGACGGGGAACACTGAAGCTTTCTTT. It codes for CASSLTGNTEAFF.

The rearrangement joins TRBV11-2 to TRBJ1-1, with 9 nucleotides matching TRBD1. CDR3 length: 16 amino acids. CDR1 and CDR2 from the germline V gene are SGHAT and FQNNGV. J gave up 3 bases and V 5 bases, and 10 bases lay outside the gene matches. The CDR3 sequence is CASSQLMTGGYTEAFF. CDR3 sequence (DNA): TGTGCCAGCAGCCAACTGATGACAGGGGGGTACACTGAAGCTTTCTTT.

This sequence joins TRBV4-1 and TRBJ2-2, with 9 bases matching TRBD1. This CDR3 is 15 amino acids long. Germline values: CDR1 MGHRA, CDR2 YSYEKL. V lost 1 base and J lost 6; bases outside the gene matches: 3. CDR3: CASSQGDRAAGELFF. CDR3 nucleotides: TGCGCCAGCAGCCAAGGGGACAGGGCTGCCGGGGAGCTGTTTTTT.

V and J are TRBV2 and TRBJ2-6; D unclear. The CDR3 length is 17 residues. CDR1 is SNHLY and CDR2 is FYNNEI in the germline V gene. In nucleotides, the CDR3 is TGTGGCATCCGAACATCGGCGGTGACACGCGGGGCCAACGTCCTGACTTTC. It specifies CGIRTSAVTRGANVLTF.

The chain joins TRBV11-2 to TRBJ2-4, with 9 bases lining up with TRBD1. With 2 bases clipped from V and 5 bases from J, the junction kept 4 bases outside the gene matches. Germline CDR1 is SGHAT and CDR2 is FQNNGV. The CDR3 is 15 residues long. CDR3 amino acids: CASSLYGTGQNIQYF. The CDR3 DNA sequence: TGTGCCAGCAGCTTATATGGGACAGGGCAAAACATTCAGTACTTC.

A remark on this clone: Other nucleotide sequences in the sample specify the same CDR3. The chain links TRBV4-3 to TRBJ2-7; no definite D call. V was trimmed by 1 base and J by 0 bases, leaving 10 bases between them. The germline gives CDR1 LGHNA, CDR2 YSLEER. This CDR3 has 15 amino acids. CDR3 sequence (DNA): TGCGCCAGCAGCCAAGGGGTTGGTCCCTCCTACGAGCAGTACTTC. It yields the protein CASSQGVGPSYEQYF.

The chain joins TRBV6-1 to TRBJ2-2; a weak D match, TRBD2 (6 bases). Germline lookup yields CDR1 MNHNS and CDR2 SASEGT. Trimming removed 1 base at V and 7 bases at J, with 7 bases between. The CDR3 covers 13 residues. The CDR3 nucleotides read TGTGCCAGCAGTGAAGGGGAGGTCGGGGAGCTGTTTTTT. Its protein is CASSEGEVGELFF.